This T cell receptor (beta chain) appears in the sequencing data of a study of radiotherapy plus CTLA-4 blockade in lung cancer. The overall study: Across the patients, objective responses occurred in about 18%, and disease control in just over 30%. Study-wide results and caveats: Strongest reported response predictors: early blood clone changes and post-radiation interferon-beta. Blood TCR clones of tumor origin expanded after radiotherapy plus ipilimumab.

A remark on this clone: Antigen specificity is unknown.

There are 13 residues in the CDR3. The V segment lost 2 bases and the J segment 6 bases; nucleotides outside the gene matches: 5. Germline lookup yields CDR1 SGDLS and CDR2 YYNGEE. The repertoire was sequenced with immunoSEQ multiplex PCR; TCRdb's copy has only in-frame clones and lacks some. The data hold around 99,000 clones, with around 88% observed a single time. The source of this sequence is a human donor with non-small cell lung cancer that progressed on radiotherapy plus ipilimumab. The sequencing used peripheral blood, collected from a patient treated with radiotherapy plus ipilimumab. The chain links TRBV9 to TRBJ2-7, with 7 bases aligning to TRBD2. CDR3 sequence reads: CASSVSGEGEQYF. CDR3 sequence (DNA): TGTGCCAGCAGCGTGTCGGGGGAGGGCGAGCAGTACTTC.